The 13 T cell receptor beta chains below were found in one sample sequenced in a study of vaccination and CD4 T cells after COVID-19. Time point of the sample: late sampling 161 to 241 days after vaccination in three convalescent patients. As to treatment: approximately nine-day PBMC culture with coronavirus spike peptide pools or control peptides (ViraFEST assay). With the Oncomine TCR Beta short-read assay, DNA from cultured CD4+ T cells was sequenced. TCRdb redid the calling of the PCR reads with MiXCR, one entry per CDR3 protein. The data show some 17,000 distinct CDR3 sequences, approximately 50% seen once. No antigen is known for these receptors. The sample was CD4+ T cells from blood, cultured in vitro, taken about 7 months after SARS-CoV-2 vaccination. The receptors were gathered from a human donor who had recovered from COVID-19.

The rearrangement uses TRBV6-2 or TRBV6-3 and TRBJ2-6, with 9 bases aligning to TRBD1. Germline assignment: CDR1 MNHEY and CDR2 SVGEGT. This CDR3 is built from 20 residues. V trimming: 5 bases; J trimming: 0 bases; junction bases outside the gene matches: 14. CDR3 coding DNA: TGTGCCAGCAGTAAGGCATCCCCGGGACAGGGCTTCTCTGGGGCCAACGTCCTGACTTTC. Translated: CASSKASPGQGFSGANVLTF.

This chain links TRBV12-3 or TRBV12-4 with TRBJ2-3; the D is unclear. Trimming shortened V by 2 bases and J by 5 bases, and 5 bases separated the two germline ends. The CDR3 totals 12 residues. The CDR3 region has the DNA TGTGCCAGCAGTTTATGGGAAGATACGCAGTATTTT. It encodes CASSLWEDTQYF.

V usage is TRBV6-1 and J usage is TRBJ1-2, with D maybe TRBD1 (5 bases). The CDR3 covers 13 residues. Germline lookup yields CDR1 MNHNS and CDR2 SASEGT. V shed 5 bases and J shed 4 bases, with 11 bases lying between them. This chain's CDR3 is CASSPREGYGYTF. CDR3 coding DNA: TGTGCCAGCAGTCCCAGGGAAGGCTATGGCTACACCTTC.

In this sample, this clonotype turned up a few times. The chain carries TRBV6-1 and TRBJ2-3; D gene unclear. The CDR3 length is 15 residues. V shed 1 base and J shed 1 base, with 9 bases lying between them. Germline CDR1 MNHNS, CDR2 SASEGT. The CDR3 DNA is TGTGCCAGCAGTGAAGTCGACACCCGCACAGATACGCAGTATTTT. This sequence encodes CASSEVDTRTDTQYF.

In its sample, this clonotype was seen once. A much larger clone is a single base away; this may be a read error. The V and J genes are TRBV10-3 and TRBJ2-1; TRBD2 aligns across 9 bases. CDR3 length: 15 residues. Trimming at V came to 4 bases and at J to 8 bases, leaving 9 bases not matched to a gene. CDR1 is ENHRY and CDR2 is SYGVKD in the germline V gene. CDR3 amino acids: CAISGMAGGFHEQFF. CDR3 DNA: TGTGCCATCAGTGGGATGGCGGGAGGGTTCCATGAGCAGTTCTTC.

This clonotype was found once. The J gene is TRBJ1-5, the V gene TRBV19; D gene ambiguous. Germline V CDR1 and CDR2: LNHDA, SQIVND (reference sequence). CDR3 length: 13 amino acids. V gave up 3 bases and J gave up 1 base, with 4 bases separating them. CDR3 in amino acids: CASSMGSNQPQHF. CDR3 DNA: TGTGCCAGTAGTATGGGCAGCAATCAGCCCCAGCATTTT.

This sequence joins TRBV19 and TRBJ2-7; D might be TRBD1 or TRBD2, each matching 5 bases. The CDR3 is 15 residues long. The ends were cut back, 5 bases at V and 3 bases at J, with 17 bases in the middle. Germline assignment: CDR1 LNHDA and CDR2 SQIVND (reference sequence). CDR3 nucleotide sequence: TGTGCCAGTAGTCCCCAACCCGGGACCCTCTACGAGCAGTACTTC. It specifies CASSPQPGTLYEQYF.

This clonotype has only a few counts. This sequence joins TRBV7-2 and TRBJ2-7; TRBD1 agrees at 7 bases. The CDR3 is made up of 13 amino acids. V dropped 5 bases and J dropped 6; count of bases not matched to a gene: 7. Looked up from germline, CDR1 is SGHTA and CDR2 is FQGNSA. CDR3 protein: CASSVRTGLEQYF. DNA of the CDR3: TGTGCCAGCAGCGTTCGGACAGGCCTCGAGCAGTACTTC.

The chain carries TRBV5-4 and TRBJ1-6; 10 bases match TRBD1. The V segment lost 4 bases and the J segment 8 bases; nucleotides outside the gene matches: 6. The CDR3 length is 15 residues. Germline CDR1 SGHNT, CDR2 YYREEE (reference sequence). CDR3 nucleotides: TGTGCCAGCAGCCCCGGGACAGGGGCTTATTCACCCCTCCACTTT. Translated, it gives CASSPGTGAYSPLHF.

This clonotype has just a few counts. As DNA, the CDR3 is TGTGCCAGCAGTTTATCGTACAGGGGTCCCTACGAGCAGTACTTC. Translating it yields CASSLSYRGPYEQYF. The V and J genes are TRBV27 and TRBJ2-7; the match to TRBD1 covers 7 bases. This CDR3 contains 15 residues. Trimming at V came to 0 bases and at J to 2 bases, leaving 4 bases not matched to a gene. CDR1 is MNHEY, CDR2 SMNVEV, per germline (reference sequence).

This clonotype was counted only a few times. The chain combines TRBV19 with TRBJ2-5; possibly TRBD1 for D (7 bases). The length of the CDR3 is 14 residues. V gave up 8 bases and J gave up 1 base, with 14 bases separating them. Looked up from germline, CDR1 is LNHDA and CDR2 is SQIVND (reference sequence). The CDR3 reads CASAMQGGQETQYF. Written as DNA, the CDR3 is TGTGCCAGTGCGATGCAGGGGGGCCAAGAGACCCAGTACTTC.

This chain joins TRBV20-1 and TRBJ2-1; TRBD2 agrees at 9 bases. This CDR3 is built from 13 residues. Germline V gives CDR1 DFQATT, CDR2 SNEGSKA (reference sequence). J was trimmed by 7 bases and V by 5 bases; bases with no gene match: 6. The CDR3 DNA follows: TGCAGTGCTTTACTAGCGGGCCTTAATGAGCAGTTCTTC. Protein sequence: CSALLAGLNEQFF.

The rearrangement joins TRBV5-1 to TRBJ1-5; D is unresolved. The CDR3 runs 13 residues. Trimming left V 4 bases short and J 4 bases short, with 9 bases between. Germline CDR1 is SGHRS and CDR2 is YFSETQ. The DNA of the CDR3 is TGCGCCAGCAGCCTCGTGGGAAATCAGCCCCAGCATTTT. Amino acids: CASSLVGNQPQHF.